Below, 20 T cell receptor beta chains from the same sample are listed, as sequenced in a study of blood T cell repertoires in COVID-19. Assay: immunoSEQ multiplex PCR; the TCRdb copy retains only in-frame clones and omits some. The sample yields some 200,000 clones, around 86% seen once. The sequencing input was peripheral blood. These receptors all stem from a woman in her thirties or forties with acute or convalescent COVID-19.

The J gene is TRBJ2-7, the V gene TRBV7-9; 7 bases line up with TRBD1. The CDR3 totals 14 residues. CDR1 and CDR2 (germline): SEHNR, FQNEAQ (reference sequence). Losses at the gene ends were 5 bases for V and 4 bases for J; bases not matched to a gene: 8. In DNA form, the CDR3 reads TGTGCCAGCAGCGACCCGGGACAGCGATACGAGCAGTACTTC. This gives the protein CASSDPGQRYEQYF.

The rearrangement links TRBV29-1 to TRBJ2-7; a possible D gene is TRBD1 (5 bases). Between the trimmed V and J ends, which lost 5 bases and 7 bases, there was a span of 9 bases. The CDR3 contains 10 residues. Germline V gene sequence: CDR1 SQVTM, CDR2 ANQGSEA. The CDR3 spells CSVRAGEQYF. CDR3 sequence (DNA): TGCAGCGTTCGAGCAGGGGAGCAGTACTTC.

As DNA, the CDR3 is TGTGCCAGCAGCCAAGTTAGACGGGACTATAATGAAAAACTGTTTTTT. It is translated as CASSQVRRDYNEKLFF. The V and J genes are TRBV5-8 and TRBJ1-4, with D tentatively TRBD1 (5 bases). The V end lost 4 bases, the J end lost 4 bases, and 17 bases lay between the germline ends. CDR1 is SGHTS and CDR2 is YDEGEE in the germline V gene. The CDR3 runs to 16 residues. Using reference TRBV5-8 and TRBJ1-4 for the parts outside the CDR3, the full variable domain is EAGVTQSPTHLIKTRGQQATLRCSPISGHTSVYWYQQALGLGLQFLLWYDEGEERNRGNFPPRFSGRQFPNYSSELNVNALELEDSALYLCASSQVRRDYNEKLFFGSGTQLSVL.

Only one count was recorded for this clone. CDR3 loop: CASSQDSPPLHF. The CDR3 bases are TGTGCCAGCAGTCAAGACAGCCCCCCCCTCCACTTT. This chain connects TRBV12-3 or TRBV12-4 to TRBJ1-6, with TRBD1 as a possible D gene (5 bases). Trimming took 5 bases from V and 13 from J, leaving 12 bases between them. CDR3 length: 12 amino acids.

The V and J genes are TRBV4-2 and TRBJ2-1, with no clear D. Germline-derived CDR1 and CDR2 are LGHNA and YNFKEQ. V was trimmed by 2 bases and J by 0 bases, leaving 20 bases between them. The CDR3 loop spans 19 amino acids. The CDR3 DNA follows: TGTGCCAGCAGCCAATCAATCGTACCTTCACCACTCTCCTACAATGAGCAGTTCTTC. Its protein is CASSQSIVPSPLSYNEQFF.

In its sample, this clone was seen once. Here the CDR3 reads CASSRQVTAGANVLTF. Written as DNA, the CDR3 is TGTGCCAGCAGCAGACAGGTGACTGCTGGGGCCAACGTCCTGACTTTC. The chain recombines TRBV6-6 with TRBJ2-6; D perhaps matches TRBD1 (6 bases). Germline assignment: CDR1 MNHNY and CDR2 SVGAGI (reference sequence). CDR3 length equals 16 residues. Deletions cut 6 bases from V and 2 bases from J, with 14 bases between.

The chain couples TRBV27 to TRBJ2-7; TRBD2 aligns across 8 bases. Germline lookup yields CDR1 MNHEY and CDR2 SMNVEV (reference sequence). The trim removed 4 bases at V and 4 bases at J, leaving 9 bases unmatched. This CDR3 has 15 amino acids. The CDR3 here is CASSYVPGGFYEQYF. As DNA, the CDR3 is TGTGCCAGCAGTTACGTGCCGGGAGGGTTTTACGAGCAGTACTTC.

The chain links TRBV20-1 to TRBJ1-1; D is undetermined. Germline CDR1 and CDR2: DFQATT and SNEGSKA (reference sequence). The CDR3 spans 10 residues. The V and J ends lost 6 bases and 5 bases respectively, with 7 bases between them. The CDR3 is CSARRTEAFF. The CDR3 DNA is TGCAGTGCCCGCAGGACTGAAGCTTTCTTT.

The CDR3 protein is CASSYSRGNYGYTF. The CDR3, as DNA: TGTGCCAGCAGTTACTCCAGGGGGAACTATGGCTACACCTTC. The chain combines TRBV6-6 with TRBJ1-2, with 7 nucleotides matching TRBD1. Germline V gene data show CDR1 as MNHNY and CDR2 as SVGAGI (reference sequence). The CDR3 is made up of 14 amino acids. Trimming took 0 bases from V and 2 from J; bases not matched to a gene: 0.

The chain uses TRBV9 and TRBJ2-7; D possibly corresponds to TRBD2 (5 bases). Trimming shortened V by 4 bases and J by 4 bases, and 12 bases separated the two germline ends. The CDR3 covers 13 residues. Germline V gives CDR1 SGDLS, CDR2 YYNGEE. CDR3 amino acids: CASSTRTGYEQYF. The CDR3 coding sequence is TGTGCCAGCAGCACCCGAACGGGGTACGAGCAGTACTTC.

This clone was counted once. The CDR3 DNA reads TGTGCCAGCAGTCTCTTGCTAAAGAATGAGCAGTTCTTC. Translating it yields CASSLLLKNEQFF. The rearrangement joins TRBV27 to TRBJ2-1; no definite D call. The V gene's germline CDR1 is MNHEY and CDR2 SMNVEV (reference sequence). This CDR3 comprises 13 residues. V was shortened by 5 bases and J by 7 bases, with 12 bases between the two germline ends.

The chain couples TRBV6-5 to TRBJ2-1, with a possible D match to TRBD1 (5 bases). Trimming pared 0 bases from V and 9 bases from J, leaving 12 bases between. This CDR3 has 14 residues. Germline V gives CDR1 MNHEY, CDR2 SVGAGI. Written as DNA, the CDR3 is TGTGCCAGCAGTTACTCGGGTGGGGCCAGTGAGCAGTTCTTC. As protein: CASSYSGGASEQFF.

This sequence joins TRBV19 and TRBJ2-2; 9 bases agree with TRBD2. Germline CDR1 and CDR2: LNHDA and SQIVND (reference sequence). The CDR3 has 15 residues. Unmatched junction bases numbered 9, after V lost 5 bases and J lost 8 bases. The CDR3 sequence is CASSLWREGRGELFF. The CDR3 DNA reads as TGTGCCAGTAGTCTATGGCGGGAGGGCCGAGGGGAGCTGTTTTTT.

The chain carries TRBV11-3 and TRBJ1-5; D possibly corresponds to TRBD1 (6 bases). CDR1 SGHNT and CDR2 YENEEA come from the germline V gene. V was cut by 0 bases and J by 3 bases, with 18 bases left in between. There are 18 residues in the CDR3. The CDR3 DNA reads TGTGCCAGCAGCTTAGATCCCTTGCGGGGGGGCCCCAATCAGCCCCAGCATTTT. It codes for CASSLDPLRGGPNQPQHF.

This rearrangement joins TRBV2 to TRBJ1-4, with D tentatively TRBD1 (5 bases). The CDR3 has 13 amino acids. V lost 6 bases and J lost 7, with 12 bases in between. Germline V gene lookup returns CDR1 SNHLY and CDR2 FYNNEI. The chain's CDR3 is CASRGQGAEKLFF. CDR3 sequence (DNA): TGTGCCAGCAGAGGCCAAGGGGCTGAAAAACTGTTTTTT.

The gene calls are TRBV5-5 and TRBJ2-2, with D tentatively TRBD2 (5 bases). Trimming took off 5 bases at V and 5 bases at J, with 19 bases between the two ends. Germline values: CDR1 SGHKS, CDR2 YYEKEE (reference sequence). There are 16 residues in the CDR3. The CDR3 DNA sequence: TGTGCCAGCAGACGAGGGCCGCTGGCCGTAACCGGGGAGCTGTTTTTT. Residues: CASRRGPLAVTGELFF.

The chain uses TRBV5-6 and TRBJ1-2; D is ambiguous. The CDR3 contains 14 residues. V lost 1 base, J lost 8 bases, and 15 bases lay in between. Germline V lookup: CDR1 SGHDT, CDR2 YYEEEE. CDR3 sequence: CASSLRERPWGYTF. Written as DNA, the CDR3 is TGTGCCAGCAGCTTGCGTGAGAGGCCGTGGGGCTACACCTTC.

The rearrangement joins TRBV3-1 (or the pseudogene TRBV3-2) to TRBJ2-7; TRBD2 is a possible D gene (5 bases). Looked up from germline, CDR1 is LGHDT and CDR2 is YNNKEL (reference sequence). The V gene lost 1 base and the J gene lost 6 bases, with 10 bases spanning the gap. The CDR3 runs to 13 residues. The CDR3 region has the DNA TGTGCCAGCAGCCAAGTGGAGGTAAGCGAGCAGTACTTC. It specifies CASSQVEVSEQYF.

This clone was counted a single time. The V call is TRBV27, the J call TRBJ1-2; 8 bases are a match to TRBD1. This CDR3 spans 15 amino acids. V trimming: 1 base; J trimming: 8 bases; junction bases outside the gene matches: 9. Germline V gives CDR1 MNHEY, CDR2 SMNVEV (reference sequence). CDR3 in amino acids: CASSLYSQGGGGYTF. The CDR3 DNA reads as TGTGCCAGCAGTTTATACTCACAGGGGGGCGGCGGCTACACCTTC.

This chain uses TRBV5-4 with TRBJ2-3, with 11 bases identical to TRBD2. The CDR3 has 16 residues. The J segment lost 3 bases and the V segment lost 0 bases, leaving 3 bases of the junction unmatched. Germline V gene lookup returns CDR1 SGHNT and CDR2 YYREEE (reference sequence). The CDR3 loop reads CASSLASGGITDTQYF. In DNA, the CDR3 is TGTGCCAGCAGCTTGGCTAGCGGGGGGATTACAGATACGCAGTATTTT.